Listed below are T cell receptor beta chains from one sample, sequenced in a study of T-cell reconstitution after alpha-beta-depleted transplantation in children. TCRdb re-called the PCR reads through MiXCR, storing one row per CDR3 protein. The sample has approximately 1,000,000 distinct CDR3 sequences; roughly 29% are singletons. This material consisted of PBMCs, mostly from graft donor cells, taken 360 days after TCRalphabeta/CD19-depleted stem cell transplant. The receptors shown here come from a boy younger than two who had a stem cell transplant for SCID, so the T cells may come from the graft donor. Each CDR3 is given with its conserved first and last residue. A row's size may be missing; if present it is once, few, many or a size class.

>TRBV12-3/TRBV12-4|TRBJ2-3|NA
CASSTRTGGEDTQYF
>TRBV9|TRBJ1-2|once
CASSSTGDGGYTF
>TRBV5-1|TRBJ2-5|NA
CASSLVTGTEETQYF
>TRBV4-3|TRBJ2-7|NA
CASSQDREYEQYF
>TRBV20-1|TRBJ2-1|NA
CSAPGWDRGGNEQFF
>TRBV19|TRBJ1-1|NA
CAAGRNEVAFF
>TRBV7-9|TRBJ1-1|NA
CASSSPNRPGRDTEAFF
>TRBV5-5|TRBJ2-3|NA
CASSAGTTTDTQYF
>TRBV5-1|TRBJ2-5|NA
CASSNWTSGVKTQYF
>TRBV29-1|TRBJ2-7|NA
CSVGQVPYEQYF
>TRBV15|TRBJ2-7|NA
CATSRGGSGAYEQYF
>TRBV30|TRBJ2-7|NA
CACGRNSYEQYF
>TRBV19|TRBJ1-1|NA
CASSIVGGTEAFF
>TRBV5-4|TRBJ2-2|NA
CASQDDGKGTGELFF
>TRBV7-2|TRBJ1-5|few
CASSLDHRTAQPQHF
>TRBV2|TRBJ2-2|NA
CASSEGGRGRTDTGELFF
>TRBV4-2|TRBJ2-1|NA
CASTQTGPYEQFF
>TRBV12-3/TRBV12-4|TRBJ2-5|few
CASSLGREYQETQYF
>TRBV5-1|TRBJ2-1|few
CASSPLAGRAYNEQFF
>TRBV7-8|TRBJ2-3|few
CATSRATAQDTQYF
>TRBV4-1|TRBJ1-2|few
CASTMFGGAGGYTF
>TRBV28|TRBJ2-7|few
CASSQDTILYEQYF
>TRBV7-9|TRBJ2-7|NA
CASSSEQDYSYEQYF
>TRBV20-1|TRBJ2-5|many
CSASRPARGRETQYF
>TRBV20-1|TRBJ2-3|few
CSARNPGWTDTQYF
>TRBV12-3/TRBV12-4|TRBJ2-3|few
CASSFEGHRTDTQYF
>TRBV6-5|TRBJ2-5|NA
CASSYDLGTSSWETQYF
>TRBV7-9|TRBJ2-6|few
CASSLESGRGANVLTF
>TRBV24-1|TRBJ1-1|NA
CATSGSTGTNTEAFF
>TRBV12-3/TRBV12-4|TRBJ1-5|few
CASSFLLSGWPQHF
>TRBV20-1|TRBJ1-1|few
CSAWDRENTEAFF
>TRBV12-3/TRBV12-4|TRBJ1-5|few
CASSFETGSQPQHF
>TRBV12-3/TRBV12-4|TRBJ2-1|NA
CASSFPGTYNEQFF
>TRBV15|TRBJ2-7|NA
CATSKHRDRAYEQYF
>TRBV10-3|TRBJ2-7|few
CAISESGASISDEQYF
>TRBV7-9|TRBJ1-4|once
CASSSSTNEKLFF
>TRBV7-6|TRBJ2-7|few
CASSQGTSGGGFSYEQYF
>TRBV27|TRBJ2-5|NA
CASSFGAGAYPQYF
>TRBV5-1|TRBJ1-1|many
CASSFQGGNTEAFF